This passage covers 21 T cell receptor beta chains from one sample sequenced in a study of T cell changes during pregnancy in multiple sclerosis. Measured with immunoSEQ multiplex PCR; TCRdb has only the in-frame clones, and not every one. The sample carries fewer than 65,000 clones, approximately 93% recorded once. The sample here was CD4+ T cells from peripheral blood mononuclear cells, taken in the third trimester of pregnancy. These receptors were obtained from a female donor with multiple sclerosis, enrolled in a pregnancy study.

The V and J genes are TRBV18 and TRBJ2-1; possibly TRBD1 for D (6 bases). This CDR3 has 15 residues. Germline CDR1 and CDR2: KGHSH and LQKENI. Trimming pared 0 bases from V and 4 bases from J, leaving 10 bases between. The CDR3 spells CASSPPPGAYNEQFF. In DNA form, the CDR3 reads TGTGCCAGCTCACCACCCCCAGGGGCGTACAATGAGCAGTTCTTC. The full variable domain, its missing parts supplied by reference TRBV18 and TRBJ2-1, is NAGVMQNPRHLVRRRGQEARLRCSPMKGHSHVYWYRQLPEEGLKFMVYLQKENIIDESGMPKERFSAEFPKEGPSILRIQQVVRGDSAAYFCASSPPPGAYNEQFFGPGTRLTVL.

J is TRBJ2-7 and V is TRBV18; 13 bases are shared with TRBD2. The CDR3 spans 18 residues. CDR1 and CDR2 from the germline V gene are KGHSH and LQKENI. J gave up 4 bases and V 1 base, and 10 bases lay outside the gene matches. The CDR3 DNA reads TGTGCCAGCTCACCACAACACCCCGGACTAGCGGGAGTTTACGAGCAGTACTTC. Protein: CASSPQHPGLAGVYEQYF. The full variable domain, completed using reference TRBV18 and TRBJ2-7, is NAGVMQNPRHLVRRRGQEARLRCSPMKGHSHVYWYRQLPEEGLKFMVYLQKENIIDESGMPKERFSAEFPKEGPSILRIQQVVRGDSAAYFCASSPQHPGLAGVYEQYFGPGTRLTVT.

V and J are TRBV9 and TRBJ1-5, with D unclear. CDR1 and CDR2 from the germline V gene are SGDLS and YYNGEE. The ends were cut back, 0 bases at V and 2 bases at J, with 9 bases in the middle. This CDR3 region has 15 residues. CDR3 residues: CASSVDPLGNQPQHF. CDR3 nucleotide sequence: TGTGCCAGCAGCGTAGACCCGCTAGGCAATCAGCCCCAGCATTTT.

The gene calls are TRBV5-1 and TRBJ1-2; TRBD1 matches at 7 bases. Germline V CDR1 and CDR2: SGHRS, YFSETQ. The length of the CDR3 is 13 residues. The junction had 12 bases not matched to a gene; V was cut back by 3 bases and J by 13 bases. This CDR3 is CASSSMPRDSITF. CDR3 nucleotide sequence: TGCGCCAGCAGCTCGATGCCCCGGGACAGTATCACCTTC.

The rearrangement joins TRBV14 to TRBJ2-6; tentative D call: TRBD1 (5 bases). The CDR3 has 15 amino acids. Germline V CDR1 and CDR2: SGHDN, FVKESK. Deletions cut 1 base from V and 6 bases from J, with 10 bases between. The CDR3 is CASSQAKGPANVLTF. The CDR3 nucleotides are TGTGCCAGCAGCCAAGCGAAGGGGCCGGCCAACGTCCTGACTTTC.

This clone was seen only a few times. The genes are TRBV29-1 and TRBJ2-6; 7 bases agree with TRBD2. Germline assignment: CDR1 SQVTM and CDR2 ANQGSEA. V shed 4 bases, J shed 0 bases, and the junction held 3 bases outside the gene matches. The CDR3 runs 15 residues. CDR3 protein: CSVGGTISGANVLTF. The CDR3 DNA is TGCAGCGTTGGGGGGACTATCTCTGGGGCCAACGTCCTGACTTTC.

The chain recombines TRBV5-4 with TRBJ2-7; the match to TRBD2 covers 14 bases. This CDR3 comprises 16 residues. With 4 bases clipped from V and 0 bases from J, the junction kept 3 bases outside the gene matches. Per the germline V gene, CDR1 is SGHNT and CDR2 is YYREEE (reference sequence). The CDR3 DNA sequence: TGTGCCAGCAGCCCCGGACTAGCGGGGGGCTCCTACGAGCAGTACTTC. This encodes CASSPGLAGGSYEQYF.

The rearrangement links TRBV9 to TRBJ2-7; D uncertain. The ends were cut back, 0 bases at V and 3 bases at J, with 13 bases in the middle. CDR1 and CDR2 (germline): SGDLS, YYNGEE. The length of the CDR3 is 15 residues. CDR3 coding DNA: TGTGCCAGCAGCGTAGGGTCTTTTGGAGTCTACGAGCAGTACTTC. Translated, it gives CASSVGSFGVYEQYF.

This chain connects TRBV6-1 to TRBJ2-7; 12 bases align to TRBD2. Germline CDR1 and CDR2: MNHNS and SASEGT. The CDR3 spans 14 residues. Trimming removed 10 bases from V and 2 bases from J; junction bases left unmatched: 6. The CDR3 sequence: CATVRTSGTYEQYF. As DNA, the CDR3 is TGTGCCACCGTGAGGACTAGCGGGACCTACGAGCAGTACTTC.

This chain connects TRBV7-9 to TRBJ1-2; D is uncertain. CDR1 SEHNR and CDR2 FQNEAQ come from the germline V gene (reference sequence). The CDR3 contains 13 residues. Trimming took 5 bases from V and 8 from J, leaving 15 bases between them. For the CDR3, the DNA is TGTGCCAGCAGCCCCATTAGTAGCGGGGGCTACACCTTC. This codes for CASSPISSGGYTF.

V and J are TRBV2 and TRBJ1-2, with TRBD1 matching 8 bases. The ends lost 9 bases at V and 0 bases at J; junction bases unmatched: 9. Germline V lookup: CDR1 SNHLY, CDR2 FYNNEI. This CDR3 has 15 amino acids. The CDR3 coding sequence is TGTGCCAGTGGGGGACAGGCCGGGGCTAACTATGGCTACACCTTC. Protein product: CASGGQAGANYGYTF.

This clone was detected a few times. V gene TRBV7-9 combines with J gene TRBJ2-3, with 7 bases fitting TRBD2. Germline trimming cut 1 base from V and 1 base from J; bases unmatched to any gene: 14. CDR1 is SEHNR and CDR2 is FQNEAQ in the germline V gene (reference sequence). This CDR3 comprises 19 residues. The CDR3 region has the DNA TGTGCCAGCAGCTTAGGGGTTTATAAGCTAGCGGCAGGCACAGATACGCAGTATTTT. The encoded protein is CASSLGVYKLAAGTDTQYF. The entire variable domain, with the rest obtained from reference TRBV7-9 and TRBJ2-3, is as follows: DTGVSQNPRHKITKRGQNVTFRCDPISEHNRLYWYRQTLGQGPEFLTYFQNEAQLEKSRLLSDRFSAERPKGSFSTLEIQRTEQGDSAMYLCASSLGVYKLAAGTDTQYFGPGTRLTVL.

The V call is TRBV18, the J call TRBJ1-1, with a tentative D call TRBD1 (6 bases). The CDR3 length is 15 residues. Trimming took off 3 bases at V and 0 bases at J, with 11 bases between the two ends. The germline CDR1 and CDR2 sequences are KGHSH and LQKENI. Here the CDR3 reads CASSPRDTLNTEAFF. The CDR3 bases are TGTGCCAGCTCACCCCGGGACACTTTGAACACTGAAGCTTTCTTT.

V usage is TRBV6-5 and J usage is TRBJ1-3, with 7 bases fitting TRBD1. CDR3 length equals 14 residues. Germline loops: CDR1 MNHEY, CDR2 SVGAGI. With V trimmed by 6 bases and J by 4 bases, 6 bases remained unmatched. CDR3 residues: CASSPGGGGNTIYF. CDR3 DNA: TGTGCCAGCAGCCCGGGAGGGGGCGGAAACACCATATATTTT.

This chain connects TRBV18 to TRBJ1-4, with D perhaps TRBD1 (6 bases). V lost 2 bases to trimming and J lost 3 bases, with 10 bases between them. CDR3 length: 15 residues. From germline, CDR1 is KGHSH and CDR2 LQKENI. The CDR3 sequence is CASSPNGQPNEKLFF. The CDR3 DNA sequence: TGTGCCAGCTCACCAAACGGACAGCCTAATGAAAAACTGTTTTTT.

J is TRBJ2-1 and V is TRBV5-4, with TRBD2 matching over 10 bases. The V gene end was trimmed by 1 base and the J gene end by 1 base; junction bases not matched to a gene: 8. Per germline, CDR1 SGHNT and CDR2 YYREEE (reference sequence). CDR3 size: 18 residues. CDR3 protein: CASSLLRTSGQSYNEQFF. The CDR3 coding sequence is TGTGCCAGCAGCTTGCTTCGGACTAGCGGCCAATCCTACAATGAGCAGTTCTTC.

The chain uses TRBV7-6 and TRBJ2-2; a weak D match, TRBD1 (5 bases). CDR1 and CDR2 (germline): SGHVS, FNYEAQ. V gave up 3 bases and J gave up 2 bases, with 13 bases separating them. There are 16 residues in the CDR3. CDR3 region: CASSFLQGQNTGELFF. CDR3 DNA sequence: TGTGCCAGCAGCTTCCTGCAGGGTCAAAACACCGGGGAGCTGTTTTTT.

The J gene is TRBJ1-5, the V gene TRBV19; D is unresolved. V lost 7 bases and J 2 bases, leaving 15 bases between the germline ends. Germline assignment: CDR1 LNHDA and CDR2 SQIVND (reference sequence). The CDR3 covers 15 residues. CDR3: CASTLVPRGNQPQHF. DNA for the CDR3: TGTGCCAGTACCTTGGTCCCGAGGGGCAATCAGCCCCAGCATTTT.

The chain couples TRBV4-3 to TRBJ2-5, with D possibly TRBD2 on 5 matching bases. CDR1 and CDR2 from the germline V gene are LGHNA and YSLEER. V lost 4 bases to trimming and J lost 5 bases, with 20 bases between them. The CDR3 sequence is 16 residues long. CDR3 protein: CASSPSKLGSQETQYF. In DNA form, the CDR3 reads TGCGCCAGCAGCCCCTCCAAACTAGGATCTCAGGAGACCCAGTACTTC.

The V gene is TRBV13, the J gene TRBJ2-5; 14 bases fit TRBD2. Germline V lookup: CDR1 PRHDT, CDR2 FYEKMQ (reference sequence). CDR3 size: 19 residues. With 3 bases clipped from V and 3 bases from J, the junction kept 12 bases outside the gene matches. The CDR3 coding sequence is TGTGCCAGCAGCTTGACCTTTAGACTAGCGGGGGGGACGGAAGAGACCCAGTACTTC. This sequence encodes CASSLTFRLAGGTEETQYF.

The chain uses TRBV18 and TRBJ2-5; D possibly corresponds to TRBD1 (5 bases). Germline V gives CDR1 KGHSH, CDR2 LQKENI. V lost 1 base to trimming and J lost 2 bases, with 14 bases between them. This CDR3 has 16 amino acids. For the CDR3, the DNA is TGTGCCAGCTCACCACAGGGGCCCACCTCACAAGAGACCCAGTACTTC. Amino acid sequence: CASSPQGPTSQETQYF.